The T cell receptor (beta chain) described here comes from a study of blood T cell repertoires in COVID-19 (dated by TCRdb to 2018 to 2020). In the study overall: Samples from collaborators originated in the United States, Italy and Spain and spanned both the acute and convalescent phases of COVID-19. Deeply sampled blood TCRbeta repertoires from subjects exposed to, actively infected with, or recovered from COVID-19 were included in the dataset. The sample metadata nearly always contained a de-identified subject ID, COVID-19 status, age in years and sex. The repertoires were released in a freely available public database intended as a resource for research on the immune response to SARS-CoV-2. The material from the prospective study consisted of cDNA or gDNA derived from T cells, B-cell-depleted T cells, or PBMCs. Samples were obtained from the ongoing ImmuneRACE study (first 160 participants) and from about 1,300 subjects provided by 6 global collaborators. Where available, HLA class I and class II types were taken from metadata supplied by the sample provider and were not determined by assay-based typing.

The immunoSEQ Assay, a bias-controlled multiplex PCR, was used to amplify TCRbeta CDR3 regions from genomic DNA. Processing in the source paper ran as follows. The number of nucleated cells in each sample was estimated by amplification of reference gene primers within the assay. To quantify the absolute abundance of each unique TCRbeta CDR3 rearrangement, sequence reads were collapsed and filtered. For each sample, productive Simpson clonality was calculated as the square root of Simpson's diversity index across productive rearrangements. What TCRdb holds here is the immuneACCESS table cut down to in-frame rearrangements. Part of the clones is not present; checked against another copy, under half of the missing clones reflect an unresolved V gene, and the others are unexplained. The V and J calls and clone size are taken from that table; D and trimming were inferred from the DNA. The sample table contains 200,000 to 300,000 clones; only one count was recorded for 70% to 90% of them. The ten largest clones add up to approximately 2% of the sample.

The CDR3 runs 16 amino acids, cysteine and phenylalanine included. The entry retains the CDR3 DNA only, 48 bases that are in frame from base 1. CDR1 and CDR2 were assigned from the germline V gene as ENHRY and SYGVKD. V is cut by 7 bases and J by 5 bases, and the space between the germline ends is 21 bases. Details on this clone: This clone's antigen is unknown. No much larger clonotype is one base removed from it; base qualities were not supplied.

What the study reported, not specific to this receptor: How much clinical and demographic metadata was included differed by source and by participant, and the metadata was provided uncurated.

The collaborating institutions used their own protocols to collect whole blood in K2EDTA tubes. For TCRbeta analysis, collaborator samples were shipped as frozen whole blood, as isolated PBMCs, or as DNA extracted from either sample type. The chain employs TRBV10-3 and TRBJ2-1, and possibly TRBD2, on 6 matching bases. This TCR was recovered from a man under 40 with active or convalescent COVID-19. Sequencing used peripheral blood. Here the CDR3 is given as CAINQQSRGQDNEQFF. The sequenced DNA: TGTGCCATCAACCAGCAGTCGCGGGGCCAGGACAATGAGCAGTTCTTC.